Listed below are T cell receptor beta chains from one sample, sequenced in a study of blood T cell repertoires in COVID-19. Assay used: immunoSEQ multiplex PCR; TCRdb lists only in-frame clones, some missing. The table has about 350,000 clones, 91% seen once. The material sequenced was peripheral blood. These receptors were taken from a young woman who had recovered from COVID-19. CDR3s include the opening cysteine and the closing phenylalanine or tryptophan. A D gene is named only where the DNA matches it firmly. Size is omitted from some rows. Given values are once, few, many or a class for expanded clones.

D gene	J gene	clone size	V gene	CDR3 DNA	CDR3 protein
NA	TRBJ1-6	once	TRBV9	TGTGCCAGCAGCCCTCTTATGACAGGAGATAATTCACCCCTCCACTTT	CASSPLMTGDNSPLHF
NA	TRBJ2-2	NA	TRBV9	TGTGCCAGCAGCTTTACCGGGACACCGAACACCGGGGAGCTGTTTTTT	CASSFTGTPNTGELFF
NA	TRBJ1-3	NA	TRBV18	TGTGCCAGCTCACAGGGGACACTAACAGCTGGAAACACCATATATTTT	CASSQGTLTAGNTIYF
NA	TRBJ1-1	NA	TRBV2	TGTGCCAGCACCCCCAGGACAGTCGGCTTTGGTGAAGCTTTCTTT	CASTPRTVGFGEAFF
TRBD1	TRBJ1-5	NA	TRBV9	TGTGCCAGCAGCGTAGGGGACAGAGGAAATCAGCCCCAGCATTTT	CASSVGDRGNQPQHF
TRBD1	TRBJ1-1	NA	TRBV27	TGTGCCAGCAGGGACAGGGGTGGAAACACTGAAGCTTTCTTT	CASRDRGGNTEAFF
TRBD1	TRBJ1-1	NA	TRBV2	TGTGCCACCAAGATGGGACAGGGCCTCGACACTGAAGCTTTCTTT	CATKMGQGLDTEAFF
NA	TRBJ1-2	NA	TRBV6-5	TGTGCCATCCAGGTAGAAGTTTCGGTTGGCTACACCTTC	CAIQVEVSVGYTF
NA	TRBJ1-2	NA	TRBV30	TGTGCCTGGGTTCTGGGGCACCTCGGAGTTAACTATGGCTACACCTTC	CAWVLGHLGVNYGYTF
NA	TRBJ1-1	NA	TRBV5-4	TGTGCCAGCAGCTTGGCGGTCCCAAACACTGAAGCTTTCTTT	CASSLAVPNTEAFF
NA	TRBJ2-5	NA	TRBV10-1	TGCGCCAGCAGTGAGCTGGGAGACCAATTTCAAGAGACCCAGTACTTC	CASSELGDQFQETQYF
NA	TRBJ2-2	NA	TRBV27	TGTGCCAGCAGCCCTCGACTCGTAAACACCGGGGAGCTGTTTTTT	CASSPRLVNTGELFF
NA	TRBJ2-3	NA	TRBV2	TGTGCCGGCTCAACAGGGAACGCAGATACGCAGTATTTT	CAGSTGNADTQYF
TRBD1	TRBJ1-6	few	TRBV23-1	TGCGCCAGCAGTCAATCGAAACGGCAGGGGGATTCACCCCTCCACTTT	CASSQSKRQGDSPLHF
TRBD2	TRBJ2-5	NA	TRBV3-1/TRBV3-2	TGTGCCAGCAGCCACCTCGGCGGGAGGGCACAGACCCAGTACTTC	CASSHLGGRAQTQYF
NA	TRBJ1-2	NA	TRBV7-9	TGTGCCAGCAGCCTAGGTGAGGTCGGGGCTAACTATGGCTACACCTTC	CASSLGEVGANYGYTF
NA	TRBJ1-3	NA	TRBV11-3	TGTGCCAGCAGCTTTGAGGCCCTGGCAAACACCATATATTTT	CASSFEALANTIYF
TRBD2	TRBJ2-1	NA	TRBV9	TGTGCCAGCAGCTTTAGCGGGGGGGGGTACAATGAGCAGTTCTTC	CASSFSGGGYNEQFF
NA	TRBJ1-3	NA	TRBV25-1	TGTGCCAGCAGTGAATCTTGGGCAAGCTCTGGAAACACCATATATTTT	CASSESWASSGNTIYF
NA	TRBJ1-2	NA	TRBV5-5	TGTGCCAGCAGCTTGGGGACTTGGGGATCTGGCTACACCTTC	CASSLGTWGSGYTF
NA	TRBJ2-3	NA	TRBV5-4	TGTGCCAGCAGCTCCCTCTCCACAGATACGCAGTATTTT	CASSSLSTDTQYF
NA	TRBJ1-3	NA	TRBV6-2/TRBV6-3	TGTGCCAGCAGTTACTCGCGGTTTTCTGGAAACACCATATATTTT	CASSYSRFSGNTIYF
TRBD1	TRBJ1-5	few	TRBV4-1	TGCGCCAGCAGCTTTCGACAGGGCGGTCAGCCCCAGCATTTT	CASSFRQGGQPQHF
TRBD1	TRBJ2-1	NA	TRBV7-8	TGTGCCAGCAGCCAGGACGGGACAGGACGATACAATGAGCAGTTCTTC	CASSQDGTGRYNEQFF
TRBD2	TRBJ2-3	NA	TRBV11-3	TGTGCCAGCAGCCACCGCCCCAGCGGGATCGGCACAGATACGCAGTATTTT	CASSHRPSGIGTDTQYF
NA	TRBJ2-2	once	TRBV7-2	TGTGCCAGCAGCTTATTCAGGGACACCGGGGAGCTGTTTTTT	CASSLFRDTGELFF
TRBD2	TRBJ2-5	NA	TRBV24-1	TGTGCCACCAGTCCGGGACTAGCGGGAGAAGGATTAGAGACCCAGTACTTC	CATSPGLAGEGLETQYF
TRBD1	TRBJ1-5	NA	TRBV30	TGTGCCTGCGGACAGGGGAATCAGCCCCAGCATTTT	CACGQGNQPQHF
NA	TRBJ2-3	NA	TRBV13	TGTGCCAGCAGCTTCAGGGGCCTTGGAGATACGCAGTATTTT	CASSFRGLGDTQYF